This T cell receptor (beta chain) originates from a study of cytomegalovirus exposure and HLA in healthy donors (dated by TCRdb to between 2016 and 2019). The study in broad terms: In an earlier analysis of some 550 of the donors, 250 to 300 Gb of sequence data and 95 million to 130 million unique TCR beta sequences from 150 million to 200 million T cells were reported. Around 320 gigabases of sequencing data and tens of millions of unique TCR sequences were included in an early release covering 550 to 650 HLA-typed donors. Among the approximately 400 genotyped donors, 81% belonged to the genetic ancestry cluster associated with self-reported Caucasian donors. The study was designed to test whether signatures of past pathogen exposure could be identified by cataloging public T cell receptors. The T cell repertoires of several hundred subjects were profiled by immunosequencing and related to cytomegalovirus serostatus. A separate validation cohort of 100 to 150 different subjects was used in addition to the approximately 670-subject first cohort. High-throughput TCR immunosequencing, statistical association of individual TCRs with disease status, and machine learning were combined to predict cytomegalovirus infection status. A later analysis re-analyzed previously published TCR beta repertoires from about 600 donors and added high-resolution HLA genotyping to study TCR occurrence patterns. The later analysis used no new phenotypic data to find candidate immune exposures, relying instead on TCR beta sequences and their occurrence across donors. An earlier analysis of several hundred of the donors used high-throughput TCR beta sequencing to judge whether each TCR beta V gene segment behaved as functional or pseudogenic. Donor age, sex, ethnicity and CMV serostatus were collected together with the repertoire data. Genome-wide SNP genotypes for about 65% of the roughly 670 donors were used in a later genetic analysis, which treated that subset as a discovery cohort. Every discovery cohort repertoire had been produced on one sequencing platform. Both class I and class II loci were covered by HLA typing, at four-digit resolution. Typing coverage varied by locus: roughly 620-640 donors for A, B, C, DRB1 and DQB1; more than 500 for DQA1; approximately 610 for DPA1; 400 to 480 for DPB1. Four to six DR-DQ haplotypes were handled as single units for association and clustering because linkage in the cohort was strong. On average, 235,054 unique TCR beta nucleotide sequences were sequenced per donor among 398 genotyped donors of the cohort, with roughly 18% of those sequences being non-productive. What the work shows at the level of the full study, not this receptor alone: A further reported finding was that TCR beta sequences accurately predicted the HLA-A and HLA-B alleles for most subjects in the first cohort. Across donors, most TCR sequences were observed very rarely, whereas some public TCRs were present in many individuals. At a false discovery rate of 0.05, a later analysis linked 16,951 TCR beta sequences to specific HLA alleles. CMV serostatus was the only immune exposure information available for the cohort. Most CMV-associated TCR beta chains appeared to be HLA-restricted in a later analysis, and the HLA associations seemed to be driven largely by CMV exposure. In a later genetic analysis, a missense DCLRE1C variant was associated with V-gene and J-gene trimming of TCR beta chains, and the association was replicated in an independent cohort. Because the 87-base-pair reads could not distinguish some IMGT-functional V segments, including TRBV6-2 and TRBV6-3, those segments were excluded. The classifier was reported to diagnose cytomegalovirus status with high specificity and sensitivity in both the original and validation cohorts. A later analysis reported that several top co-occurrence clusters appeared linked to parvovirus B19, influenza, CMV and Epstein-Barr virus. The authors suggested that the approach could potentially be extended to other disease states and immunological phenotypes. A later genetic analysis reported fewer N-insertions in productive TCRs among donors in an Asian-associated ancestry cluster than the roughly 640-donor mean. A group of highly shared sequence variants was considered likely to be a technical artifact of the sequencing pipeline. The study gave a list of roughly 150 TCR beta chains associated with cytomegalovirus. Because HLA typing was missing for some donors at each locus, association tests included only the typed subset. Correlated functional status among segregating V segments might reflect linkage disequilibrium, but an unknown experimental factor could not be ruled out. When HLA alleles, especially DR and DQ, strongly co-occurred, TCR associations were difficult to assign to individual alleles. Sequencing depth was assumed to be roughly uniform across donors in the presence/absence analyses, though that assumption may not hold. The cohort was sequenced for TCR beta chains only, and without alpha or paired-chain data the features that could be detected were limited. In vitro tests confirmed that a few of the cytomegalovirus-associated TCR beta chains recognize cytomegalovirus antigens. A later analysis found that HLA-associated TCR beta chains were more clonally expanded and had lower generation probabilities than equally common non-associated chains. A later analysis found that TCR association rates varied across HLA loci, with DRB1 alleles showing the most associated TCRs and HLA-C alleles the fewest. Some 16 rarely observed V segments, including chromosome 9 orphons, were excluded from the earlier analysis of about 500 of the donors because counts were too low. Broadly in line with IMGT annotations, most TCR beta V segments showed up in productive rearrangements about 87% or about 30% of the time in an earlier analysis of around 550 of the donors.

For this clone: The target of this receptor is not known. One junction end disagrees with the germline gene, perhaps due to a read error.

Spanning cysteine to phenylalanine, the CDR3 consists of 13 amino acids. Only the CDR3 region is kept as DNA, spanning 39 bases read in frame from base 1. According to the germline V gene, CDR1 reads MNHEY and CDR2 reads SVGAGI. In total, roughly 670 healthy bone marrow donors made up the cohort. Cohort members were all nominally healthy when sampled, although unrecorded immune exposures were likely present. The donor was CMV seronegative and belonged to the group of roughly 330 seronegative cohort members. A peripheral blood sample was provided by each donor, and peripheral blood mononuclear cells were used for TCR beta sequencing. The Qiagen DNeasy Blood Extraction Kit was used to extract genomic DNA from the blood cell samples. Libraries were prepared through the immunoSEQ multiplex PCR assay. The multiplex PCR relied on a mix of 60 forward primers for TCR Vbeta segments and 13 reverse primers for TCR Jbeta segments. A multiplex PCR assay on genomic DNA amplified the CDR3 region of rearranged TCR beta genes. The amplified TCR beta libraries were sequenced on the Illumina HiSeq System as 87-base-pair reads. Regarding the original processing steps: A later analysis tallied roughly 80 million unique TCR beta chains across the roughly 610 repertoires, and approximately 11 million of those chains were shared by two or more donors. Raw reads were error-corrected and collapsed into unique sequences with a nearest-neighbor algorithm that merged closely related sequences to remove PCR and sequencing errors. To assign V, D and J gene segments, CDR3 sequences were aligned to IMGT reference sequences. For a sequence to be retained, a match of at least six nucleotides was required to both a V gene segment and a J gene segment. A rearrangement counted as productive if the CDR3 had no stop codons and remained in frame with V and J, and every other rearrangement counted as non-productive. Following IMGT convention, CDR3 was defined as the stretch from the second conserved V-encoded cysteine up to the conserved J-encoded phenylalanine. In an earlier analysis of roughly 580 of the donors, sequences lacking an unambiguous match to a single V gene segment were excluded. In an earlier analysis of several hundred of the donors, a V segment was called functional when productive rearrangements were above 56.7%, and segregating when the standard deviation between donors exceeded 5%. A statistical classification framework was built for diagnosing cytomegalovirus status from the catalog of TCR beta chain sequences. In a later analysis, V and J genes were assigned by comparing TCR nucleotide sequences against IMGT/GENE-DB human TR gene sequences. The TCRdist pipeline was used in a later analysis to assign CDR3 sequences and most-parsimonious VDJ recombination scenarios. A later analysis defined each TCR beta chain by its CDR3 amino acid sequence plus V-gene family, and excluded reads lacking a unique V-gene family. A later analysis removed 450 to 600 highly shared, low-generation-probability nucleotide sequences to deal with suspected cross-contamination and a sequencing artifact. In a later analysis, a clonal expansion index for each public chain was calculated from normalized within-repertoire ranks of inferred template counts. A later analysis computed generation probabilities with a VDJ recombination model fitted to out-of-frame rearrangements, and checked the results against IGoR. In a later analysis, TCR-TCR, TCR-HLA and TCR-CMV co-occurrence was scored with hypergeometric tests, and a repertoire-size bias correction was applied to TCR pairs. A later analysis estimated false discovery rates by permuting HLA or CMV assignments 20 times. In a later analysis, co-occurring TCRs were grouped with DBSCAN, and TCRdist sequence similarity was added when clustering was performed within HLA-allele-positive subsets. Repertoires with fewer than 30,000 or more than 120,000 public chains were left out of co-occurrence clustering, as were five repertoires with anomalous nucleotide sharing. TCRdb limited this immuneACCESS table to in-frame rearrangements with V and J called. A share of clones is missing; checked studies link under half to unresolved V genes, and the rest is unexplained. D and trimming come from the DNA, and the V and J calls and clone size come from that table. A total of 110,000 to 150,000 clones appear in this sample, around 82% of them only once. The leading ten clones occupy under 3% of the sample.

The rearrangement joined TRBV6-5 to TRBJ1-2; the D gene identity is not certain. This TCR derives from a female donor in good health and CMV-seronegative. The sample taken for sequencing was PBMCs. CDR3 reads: CASRNLANYGYPF. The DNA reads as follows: TGTGCCAGCAGAAACCTAGCTAACTATGGCTACCCCTTC.